This T cell receptor beta chain is drawn from a study of blood T cell repertoires in COVID-19. On the study more broadly: PBMCs, B-cell-depleted T cells, or T cells provided the cDNA or gDNA that made up the material.

In this sample, this clone turned up once. This CDR3 spans 15 amino acids. Germline V lookup: CDR1 PRHDT, CDR2 FYEKMQ (reference sequence). Losses at the gene ends were 3 bases for V and 0 bases for J; bases not matched to a gene: 2. The authors' processing: Estimation of nucleated cell counts relied on the amplification of reference gene primers. This table comes from immunoSEQ multiplex PCR, and its TCRdb copy is limited to in-frame clones, with some not included. V, J and clone size reflect that table, while D and trimming were determined from the DNA. Here the sample spans roughly 190,000 clones, more than 75% being singletons.

The sample taken for sequencing was PBMCs or T cells enriched from blood (not recorded which). This TCR derives from a woman in her forties or fifties with acute COVID-19. The chain combines TRBV13 with TRBJ1-5; 7 positions agree with TRBD1. CDR3 in amino acids: CASSFQGDSNQPQHF. The CDR3 coding sequence is TGTGCCAGCAGCTTCCAGGGGGATAGCAATCAGCCCCAGCATTTT. The full variable domain, in which reference TRBV13 and TRBJ1-5 provide the parts outside the CDR3, is AAGVIQSPRHLIKEKRETATLKCYPIPRHDTVYWYQQGPGQDPQFLISFYEKMQSDKGSIPDRFSAQQFSDYHSELNMSSLELGDSALYFCASSFQGDSNQPQHFGDGTRLSIL.